This is a list of T cell receptor beta chains from one sample in a study of cytomegalovirus exposure and HLA in healthy donors. TCRdb's copy holds only in-frame clones and misses some; the assay was immunoSEQ multiplex PCR. The sample holds about 130,000 clones; over 60% are singletons and the top ten take 0.95% to 1.5%. The specimen sequenced was PBMCs. Source of these receptors: a female donor in good health and CMV-seronegative. CDR3s include the opening cysteine and the closing phenylalanine or tryptophan. D genes are given only for firm matches. Part of the rows lack a size; the others show once, few, many or a class for expanded clones.

j_call,d_call,clone_size,v_call,cdr3_aa,cdr3_nt
TRBJ2-2,TRBD1,NA,TRBV9,CASSVGPTGDTGELFF,TGTGCCAGCAGCGTAGGCCCGACAGGGGATACCGGGGAGCTGTTTTTT
TRBJ2-3,TRBD1,NA,TRBV19,CASSPGQGGRDTQYF,TGTGCCAGTAGCCCAGGACAGGGGGGAAGAGATACGCAGTATTTT
TRBJ2-1,TRBD2,NA,TRBV4-1,CASSSMWGTRSRNEQFF,TGCGCCAGCAGCTCAATGTGGGGGACTAGAAGTCGCAATGAGCAGTTCTTC
TRBJ1-2,TRBD1,NA,TRBV28,CASSSRGQGFGYGYTF,TGTGCCAGCAGTTCTAGGGGACAGGGCTTCGGCTATGGCTACACCTTC
TRBJ2-4,TRBD2,NA,TRBV5-1,CASSLSFSGNGDPRFDSQYF,TGCGCCAGCAGCTTATCTTTTAGCGGGAACGGGGATCCGAGGTTTGACAGTCAGTACTTC
TRBJ1-1,NA,NA,TRBV2,CASSGGVGAEAFF,TGTGCCAGCAGTGGGGGGGTGGGGGCTGAAGCTTTCTTT
TRBJ2-3,TRBD2,NA,TRBV5-1,CASSLAGGAATDTQYF,TGCGCCAGCAGCTTGGCCGGGGGGGCAGCCACAGATACGCAGTATTTT
TRBJ1-6,TRBD1,NA,TRBV2,CASRGQGIEESPLHF,TGTGCCAGCAGAGGACAGGGGATTGAGGAATCACCCCTCCACTTT
TRBJ2-3,TRBD2,NA,TRBV19,CASSIPQRGVADTQYF,TGTGCCAGTAGTATCCCCCAGCGGGGGGTTGCAGATACGCAGTATTTT
TRBJ2-1,NA,NA,TRBV2,CASGPRVEQFF,TGTGCCAGCGGCCCGAGGGTTGAGCAGTTCTTC
TRBJ1-5,TRBD1,NA,TRBV19,CASTLRDSHSNQPQHF,TGTGCCAGTACCCTCCGGGACAGTCATAGCAATCAGCCCCAGCATTTT
TRBJ2-1,NA,NA,TRBV2,CASSGPQGGYNEQFF,TGTGCCAGCAGTGGCCCCCAGGGGGGCTACAATGAGCAGTTCTTC
TRBJ1-1,TRBD1,NA,TRBV18,CASSPDRGVTEAFF,TGTGCCAGCTCACCCGACAGGGGAGTCACTGAAGCTTTCTTT
TRBJ2-1,TRBD1,few,TRBV5-4,CASSLVGTDNEQFF,TGTGCCAGCAGCTTGGTCGGGACAGACAATGAGCAGTTCTTC
TRBJ2-1,TRBD2,NA,TRBV7-6,CASSSLAGRSEEQFF,TGTGCCAGCAGCTCGTTAGCGGGAAGATCAGAAGAGCAGTTCTTC
TRBJ2-2,TRBD2,NA,TRBV5-6,CASSSDTGTIPPEELFF,TGTGCCAGCAGCTCGGACACCGGGACTATACCTCCTGAGGAGCTGTTTTTT
TRBJ2-7,NA,once,TRBV27,CASSFTGQTYEQYF,TGTGCCAGCAGTTTTACAGGACAGACCTACGAGCAGTACTTC
TRBJ2-7,NA,NA,TRBV10-1,CASPEGERPRPYEQYF,TGCGCCAGCCCCGAGGGAGAACGTCCTAGGCCCTACGAGCAGTACTTC
TRBJ2-1,TRBD2,NA,TRBV28,CASTGGLNEQFF,TGTGCCAGCACGGGGGGGCTGAATGAGCAGTTCTTC
TRBJ1-4,TRBD1,few,TRBV4-2,CASSQTRDSNEKLFF,TGTGCCAGCAGCCAAACTCGGGACAGCAATGAAAAACTGTTTTTT
TRBJ1-2,NA,NA,TRBV9,CASSVGDGGGYGYTF,TGTGCCAGCAGCGTAGGGGACGGGGGGGGCTATGGCTACACCTTC
TRBJ2-2,NA,NA,TRBV28,CASSLSGTGNTGELFF,TGTGCCAGCAGTTTATCCGGGACTGGGAACACCGGGGAGCTGTTTTTT
TRBJ1-2,TRBD1,once,TRBV7-8,CASSLVGGTGGGGYTF,TGTGCCAGCAGCTTAGTAGGGGGGACAGGGGGTGGTGGCTACACCTTC
TRBJ2-1,TRBD1,once,TRBV27,CASSPKTGGDEQFF,TGTGCCAGCAGTCCGAAAACAGGGGGCGATGAGCAGTTCTTC
TRBJ1-5,NA,NA,TRBV28,CASGWPGGNQPQHF,TGTGCCAGCGGCTGGCCAGGGGGCAATCAGCCCCAGCATTTT
TRBJ1-1,NA,NA,TRBV5-1,CASSRKDRRFMDTEAFF,TGCGCCAGCAGCAGAAAAGACAGGCGCTTTATGGACACTGAAGCTTTCTTT
TRBJ2-7,NA,NA,TRBV27,CASSLAVLVGEQYF,TGTGCCAGCAGTTTAGCGGTTCTAGTTGGGGAGCAGTACTTC
TRBJ1-2,NA,NA,TRBV9,CASSVGGGDYGYTF,TGTGCCAGCAGCGTTGGGGGAGGGGACTATGGCTACACCTTC
TRBJ2-3,NA,NA,TRBV11-2,CASSFGGPDTQYF,TGTGCCAGCAGCTTTGGGGGCCCAGATACGCAGTATTTT
TRBJ2-7,TRBD1,NA,TRBV9,CASSARGQGRTFYEQYF,TGTGCCAGCAGCGCGAGGGGACAGGGAAGAACCTTCTACGAGCAGTACTTC
TRBJ1-1,NA,NA,TRBV30,CACERALGNTEAFF,TGTGCCTGTGAGAGGGCCCTGGGAAACACTGAAGCTTTCTTT